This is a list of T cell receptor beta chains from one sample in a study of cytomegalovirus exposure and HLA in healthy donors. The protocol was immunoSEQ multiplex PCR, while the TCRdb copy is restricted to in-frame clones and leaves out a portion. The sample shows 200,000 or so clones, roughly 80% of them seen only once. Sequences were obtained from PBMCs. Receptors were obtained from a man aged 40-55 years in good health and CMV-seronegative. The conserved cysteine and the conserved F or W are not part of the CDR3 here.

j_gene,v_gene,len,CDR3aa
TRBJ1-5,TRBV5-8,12,ASSWGGDNQPQH
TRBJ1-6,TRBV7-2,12,ASSQQGVDSPLH
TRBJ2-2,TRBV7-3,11,ASSLGQTGELF
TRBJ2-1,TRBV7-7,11,ASSLSHAGEQF
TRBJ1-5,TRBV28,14,ASREPREGAGQPQH
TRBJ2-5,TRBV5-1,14,ASSWGSDSTQETQY
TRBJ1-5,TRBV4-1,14,ASSQETSVGSRPQH
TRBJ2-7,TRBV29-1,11,SAFAGQFYEQY
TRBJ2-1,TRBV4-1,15,ASSQAPLAGADNEQF
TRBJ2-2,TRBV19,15,ASSRALAEANTGELF
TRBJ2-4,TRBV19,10,ASKGQGNIQY
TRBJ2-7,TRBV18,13,ASSPPKTGTYEQY
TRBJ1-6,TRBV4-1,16,ASSQESRGSLNNSPLH
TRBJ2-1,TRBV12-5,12,ASGLPPGGWEQF
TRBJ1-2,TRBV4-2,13,ASSQGAGVGYGYT
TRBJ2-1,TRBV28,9,ASSAYNGQF
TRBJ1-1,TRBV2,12,ASVLSSVNTEAF
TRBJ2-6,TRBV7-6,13,ASSLAEAGANVLT
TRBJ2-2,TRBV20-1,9,SAALTGELF
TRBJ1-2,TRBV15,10,ATSVRRTSHT
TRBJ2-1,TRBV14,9,ASSSWTEQF
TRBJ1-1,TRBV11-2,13,ASSLEERVYTEAF
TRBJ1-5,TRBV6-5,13,ASSPWTHRGQPQH
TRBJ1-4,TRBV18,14,ASSAENRGTNEKLF
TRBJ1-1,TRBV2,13,ASKGTGGAGTEAF
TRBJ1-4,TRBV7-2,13,ASSLGTGINEKLF
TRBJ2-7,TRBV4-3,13,ASSQGSRGAYEQY
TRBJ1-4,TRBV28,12,ASSGGQANEKLF
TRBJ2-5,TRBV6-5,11,ATMGVYQETQY
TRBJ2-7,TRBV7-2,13,ASSFIRGSSYEQY
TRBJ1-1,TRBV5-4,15,ASSPGAGANMNTEAF
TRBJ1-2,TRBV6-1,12,ASSRRDSLYGYT
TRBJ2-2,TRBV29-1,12,SVEGTSGFGELF
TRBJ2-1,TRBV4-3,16,ASSQEAFTGMPYNEQF
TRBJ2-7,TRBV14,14,ASSPSRLAMGAEQY
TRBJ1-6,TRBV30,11,AWSLAGDSPLH
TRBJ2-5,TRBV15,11,AGASGRGETQY
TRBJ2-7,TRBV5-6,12,ASSFRASSYEQY
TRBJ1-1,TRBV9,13,ASSVGHRLNTEAF
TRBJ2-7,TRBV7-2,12,ASSLLAGTYEQY
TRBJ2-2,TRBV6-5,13,ASSLAGTNTGELF
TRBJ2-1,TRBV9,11,ASSGGLLNEQF
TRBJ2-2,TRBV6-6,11,ASSDRGTGELF
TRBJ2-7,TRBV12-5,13,ASVLGLAGAYEQY
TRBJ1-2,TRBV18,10,ASSQQREGYT
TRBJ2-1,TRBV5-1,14,ASIPSAGGSYNEQF
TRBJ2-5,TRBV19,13,ASHSGTTRTETQY
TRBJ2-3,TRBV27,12,ASTVAGGGDTQY
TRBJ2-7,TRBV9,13,ASSVGESTYVEQY
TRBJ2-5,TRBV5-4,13,ASTKSRTGTETQY
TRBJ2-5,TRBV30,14,AWSWLAGLSRETQY
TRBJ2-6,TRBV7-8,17,ASSLEAGPPGSGANVLT
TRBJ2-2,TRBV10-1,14,ASHGSSDANTGELF
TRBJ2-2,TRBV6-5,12,ASKRSLDTGELF
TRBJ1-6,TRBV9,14,ASSVGRGPPGSPLH
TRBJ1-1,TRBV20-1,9,SARVREQAF
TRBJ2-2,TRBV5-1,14,ATSGLAGENTGELF
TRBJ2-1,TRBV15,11,ATQESSYNEQF
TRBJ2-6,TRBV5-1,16,ASSFGSGVASGANVLT